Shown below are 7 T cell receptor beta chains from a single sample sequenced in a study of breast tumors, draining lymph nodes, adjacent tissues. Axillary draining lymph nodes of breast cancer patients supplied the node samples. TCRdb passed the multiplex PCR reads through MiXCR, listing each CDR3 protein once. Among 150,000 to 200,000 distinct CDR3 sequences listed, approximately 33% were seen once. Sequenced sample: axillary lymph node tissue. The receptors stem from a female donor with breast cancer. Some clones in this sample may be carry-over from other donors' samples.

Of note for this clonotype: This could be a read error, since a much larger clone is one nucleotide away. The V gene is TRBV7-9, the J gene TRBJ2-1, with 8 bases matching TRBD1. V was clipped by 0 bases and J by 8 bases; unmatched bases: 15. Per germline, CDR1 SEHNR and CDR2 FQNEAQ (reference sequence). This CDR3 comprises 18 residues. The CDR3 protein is CASSLAQGAGTRHHEQFF. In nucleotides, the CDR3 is TGTGCCAGCAGCTTAGCTCAGGGGGCCGGGACGAGACACCATGAGCAGTTCTTC.

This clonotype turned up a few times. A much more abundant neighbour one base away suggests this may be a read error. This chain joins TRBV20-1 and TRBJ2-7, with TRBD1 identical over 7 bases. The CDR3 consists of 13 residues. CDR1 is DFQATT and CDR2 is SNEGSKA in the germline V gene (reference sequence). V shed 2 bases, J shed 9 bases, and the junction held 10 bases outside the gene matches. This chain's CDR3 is CSARSQTGPAQYF. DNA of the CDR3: TGCAGTGCTAGATCACAGACAGGGCCCGCGCAGTACTTC.

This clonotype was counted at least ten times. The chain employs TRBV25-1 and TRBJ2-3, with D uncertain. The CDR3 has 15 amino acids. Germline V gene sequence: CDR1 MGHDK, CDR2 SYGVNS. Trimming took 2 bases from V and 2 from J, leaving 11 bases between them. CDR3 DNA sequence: TGTGCCAGCAGTGAAGGGTACAGCCCCACAGATACGCAGTATTTT. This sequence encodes CASSEGYSPTDTQYF.

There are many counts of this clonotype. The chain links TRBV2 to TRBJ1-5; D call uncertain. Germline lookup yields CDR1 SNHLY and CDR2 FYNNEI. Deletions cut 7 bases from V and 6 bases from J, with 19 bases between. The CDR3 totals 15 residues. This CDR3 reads CASTERDLDVQPQHF. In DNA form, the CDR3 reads TGTGCCAGCACCGAACGGGATTTGGATGTTCAGCCCCAGCATTTT. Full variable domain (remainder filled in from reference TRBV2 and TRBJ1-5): EPEVTQTPSHQVTQMGQEVILRCVPISNHLYFYWYRQILGQKVEFLVSFYNNEISEKSEIFDDQFSVERPDGSNFTLKIRSTKLEDSAMYFCASTERDLDVQPQHFGDGTRLSIL.

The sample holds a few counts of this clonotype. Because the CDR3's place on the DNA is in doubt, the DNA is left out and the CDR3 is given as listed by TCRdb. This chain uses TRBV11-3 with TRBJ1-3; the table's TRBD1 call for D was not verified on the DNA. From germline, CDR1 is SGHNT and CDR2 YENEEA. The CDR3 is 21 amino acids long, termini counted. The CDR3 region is CASSSGTGAYEQYFGPGTIYF.

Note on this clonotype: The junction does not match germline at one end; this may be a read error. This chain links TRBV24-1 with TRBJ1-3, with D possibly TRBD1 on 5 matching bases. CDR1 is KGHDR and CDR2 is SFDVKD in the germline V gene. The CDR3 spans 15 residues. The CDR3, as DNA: TGTGCCACCAGTGGTCCAGGGTCGGGAGGAAGCACCATATATTTT. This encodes CATSGPGSGGSTIYF.

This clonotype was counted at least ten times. This chain's CDR3 is CASSTDRGPPETQYF. The CDR3 DNA sequence: TGTGCCAGCAGTACGGACAGGGGCCCCCCAGAGACCCAGTACTTC. The chain combines TRBV6-5 with TRBJ2-5; 9 bases match TRBD1. The germline gives CDR1 MNHEY, CDR2 SVGAGI. J was trimmed by 4 bases and V by 5 bases; bases with no gene match: 8. This CDR3 contains 15 residues.